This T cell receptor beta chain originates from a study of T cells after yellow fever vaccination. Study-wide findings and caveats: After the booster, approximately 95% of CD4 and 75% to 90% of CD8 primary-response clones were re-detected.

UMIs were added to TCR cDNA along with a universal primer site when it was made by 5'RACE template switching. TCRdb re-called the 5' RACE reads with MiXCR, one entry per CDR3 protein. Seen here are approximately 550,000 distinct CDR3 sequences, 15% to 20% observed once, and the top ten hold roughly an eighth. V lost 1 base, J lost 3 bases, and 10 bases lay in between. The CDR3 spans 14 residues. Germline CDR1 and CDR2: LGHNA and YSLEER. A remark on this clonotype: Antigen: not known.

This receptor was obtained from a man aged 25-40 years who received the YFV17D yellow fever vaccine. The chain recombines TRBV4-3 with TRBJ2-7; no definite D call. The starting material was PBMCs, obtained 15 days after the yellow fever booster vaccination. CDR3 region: CASSQAFPLYEQYF. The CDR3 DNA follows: TGCGCCAGCAGCCAAGCATTTCCCCTCTACGAGCAGTACTTC.